This T cell receptor (beta chain) was recorded in a study of tumor-infiltrating lymphocytes in primary liver carcinoma. Study information: Each of the growths was stage T1-T3 N0M0, extending roughly 4.2 to 11 cm across. The study's findings and limits: The overlap of tumor-adjacent and tumor-blood pairs was smaller than that of tumor region pairs.

In regard to this clonotype: Its antigen remains unknown.

With 0 bases removed from V and 4 bases from J, the gap between germline ends came to 13 bases. Germline V gene sequence: CDR1 SGHDT, CDR2 YYEEEE. This CDR3 contains 15 residues. Germline DNA was extracted alongside blood RNA, which was obtained from unsorted whole blood. Synthesis of TCR beta cDNA was carried out from about 540 ng total RNA with a constant-region primer. ARM-PCR was slightly modified, and three nested multiplex PCR rounds with it gave rise to the TCR beta libraries. The two initial PCR rounds, around 10 cycles each, used TRBV1-TRBV30 forward and C-beta reverse primers. TCRdb reprocessed the multiplex PCR reads with MiXCR, giving one entry per CDR3 protein. There are 300,000 to 400,000 distinct CDR3 sequences in the sample; 65% occur only once, and 9% to 10% lies in the top ten.

V usage is TRBV5-6 and J usage is TRBJ1-2, with no clear D. The sequenced sample consisted of peripheral blood. This receptor was obtained from a man aged 35 to 55 with primary liver carcinoma and hepatitis B virus infection. CDR3 coding DNA: TGTGCCAGCAGCTTGGCGGAGGTGCCTCCCTATGGCTACACCTTC. Translated, it gives CASSLAEVPPYGYTF.